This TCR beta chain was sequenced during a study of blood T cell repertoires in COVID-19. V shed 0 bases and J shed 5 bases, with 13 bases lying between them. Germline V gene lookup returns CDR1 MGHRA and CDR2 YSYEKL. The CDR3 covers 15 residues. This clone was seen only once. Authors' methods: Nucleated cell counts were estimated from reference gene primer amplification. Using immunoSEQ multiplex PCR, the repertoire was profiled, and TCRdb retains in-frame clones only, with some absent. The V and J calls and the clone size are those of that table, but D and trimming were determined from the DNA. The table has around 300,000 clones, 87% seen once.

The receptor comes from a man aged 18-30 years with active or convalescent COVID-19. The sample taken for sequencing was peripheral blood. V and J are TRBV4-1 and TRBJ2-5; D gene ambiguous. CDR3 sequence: CASSQDSARWETQYF. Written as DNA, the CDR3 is TGCGCCAGCAGCCAAGATTCAGCTAGATGGGAGACCCAGTACTTC.